Included here is one T cell receptor (beta chain) sequence, with context. Profiling relied on immunoSEQ multiplex PCR, and the TCRdb table lists in-frame clones only, not all of them. The table has 50,000 or so clones, approximately 93% seen once. The data derive from a study of control samples from healthy donors and cancer patients. This CDR3 is 13 amino acids long. Trimming shortened V by 4 bases and J by 2 bases, and 11 bases separated the two germline ends. Germline V gene data show CDR1 as SQVTM and CDR2 as ANQGSEA. The sequencing sample was made of PBMCs. V gene TRBV29-1 combines with J gene TRBJ1-1; D unclear. The TCR was taken from a woman aged 45-60 years with head and neck cancer. The CDR3 sequence is CSVGRTPNTEAFF. DNA for the CDR3: TGCAGCGTTGGAAGAACGCCCAACACTGAAGCTTTCTTT. Using reference TRBV29-1 and TRBJ1-1 for the parts outside the CDR3, the full variable domain is SAVISQKPSRDICQRGTSLTIQCQVDSQVTMMFWYRQQPGQSLTLIATANQGSEATYESGFVIDKFPISRPNLTFSTLTVSNMSPEDSSIYLCSVGRTPNTEAFFGQGTRLTVV.